This TCR beta chain was recorded in a study of T-cell reconstitution after alpha-beta-depleted transplantation in children. This clonotype appeared a few times. During its preparation, the TCRbeta library received unique molecular identifiers. From the PCR reads, TCRdb called clonotypes with MiXCR, one entry per CDR3 protein. The table lists about 440,000 distinct CDR3 sequences, 43% of them singletons. The CDR3 contains 16 residues. CDR1 LNHDA and CDR2 SQIVND come from the germline V gene (reference sequence). V lost 2 bases to trimming and J lost 4 bases, with 15 bases between them. The chain employs TRBV19 and TRBJ2-1; D is possibly TRBD1 (6 bases). The input for sequencing was PBMCs, taken before TCRalphabeta/CD19-depleted stem cell transplant. The receptor's source is a girl aged 2 to 10 with aplastic anemia, due to receive a stem cell transplant. The CDR3 reads CASSIREPRGYNEQFF. The CDR3 nucleotides read TGTGCCAGTAGTATACGAGAGCCCAGGGGTTACAATGAGCAGTTCTTC.